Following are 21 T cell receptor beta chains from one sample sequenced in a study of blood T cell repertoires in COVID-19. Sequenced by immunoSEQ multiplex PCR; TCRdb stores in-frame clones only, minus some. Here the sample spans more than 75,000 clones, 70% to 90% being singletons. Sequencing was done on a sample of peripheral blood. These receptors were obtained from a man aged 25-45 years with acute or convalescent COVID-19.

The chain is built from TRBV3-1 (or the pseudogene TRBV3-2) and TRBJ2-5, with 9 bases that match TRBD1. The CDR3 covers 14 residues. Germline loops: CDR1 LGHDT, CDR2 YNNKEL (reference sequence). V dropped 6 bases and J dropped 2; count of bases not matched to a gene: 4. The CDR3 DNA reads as TGTGCCAGCAGGATACAGGGGGCGCAAGAGACCCAGTACTTC. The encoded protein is CASRIQGAQETQYF.

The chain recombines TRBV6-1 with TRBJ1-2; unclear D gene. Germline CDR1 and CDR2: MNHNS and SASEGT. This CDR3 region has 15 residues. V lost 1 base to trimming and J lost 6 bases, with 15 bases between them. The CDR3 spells CASSEEPGYSHGYTF. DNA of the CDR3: TGTGCCAGCAGTGAAGAGCCAGGTTATTCACATGGCTACACCTTC.

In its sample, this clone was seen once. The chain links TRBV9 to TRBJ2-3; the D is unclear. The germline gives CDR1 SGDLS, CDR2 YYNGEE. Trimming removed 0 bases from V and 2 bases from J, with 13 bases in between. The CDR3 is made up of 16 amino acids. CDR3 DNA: TGTGCCAGCAGCGTAGATGGGCGCTCCTCCACAGATACGCAGTATTTT. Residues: CASSVDGRSSTDTQYF.

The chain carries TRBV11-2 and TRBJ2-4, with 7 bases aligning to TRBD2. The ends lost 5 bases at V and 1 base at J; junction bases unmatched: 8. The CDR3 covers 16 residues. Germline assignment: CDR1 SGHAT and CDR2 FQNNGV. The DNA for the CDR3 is TGTGCCAGCAGCGGAGGCGCGGGAGCGGCCAAAAACATTCAGTACTTC. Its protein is CASSGGAGAAKNIQYF.

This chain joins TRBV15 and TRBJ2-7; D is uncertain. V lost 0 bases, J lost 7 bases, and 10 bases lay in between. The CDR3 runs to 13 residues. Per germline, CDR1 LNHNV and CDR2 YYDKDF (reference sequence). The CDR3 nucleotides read TGTGCCACCAGCAGAGATTTGTTTCGGGAGCAGTACTTC. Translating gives CATSRDLFREQYF.

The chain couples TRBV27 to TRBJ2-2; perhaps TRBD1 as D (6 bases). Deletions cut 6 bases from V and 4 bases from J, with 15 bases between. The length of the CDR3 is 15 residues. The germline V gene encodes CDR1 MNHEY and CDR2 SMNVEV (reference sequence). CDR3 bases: TGTGCCAGCAGATTCGGACAGACTTTCACCGGGGAGCTGTTTTTT. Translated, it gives CASRFGQTFTGELFF.

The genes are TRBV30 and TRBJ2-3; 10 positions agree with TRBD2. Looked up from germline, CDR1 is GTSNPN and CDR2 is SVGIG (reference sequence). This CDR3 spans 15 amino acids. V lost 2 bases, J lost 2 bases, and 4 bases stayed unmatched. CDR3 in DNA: TGTGCCTGGAGTCCCGGGACTAGCGTCACAGATACGCAGTATTTT. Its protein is CAWSPGTSVTDTQYF.

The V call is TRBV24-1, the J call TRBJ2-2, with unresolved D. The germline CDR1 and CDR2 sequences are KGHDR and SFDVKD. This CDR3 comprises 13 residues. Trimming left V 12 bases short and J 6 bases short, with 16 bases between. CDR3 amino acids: CASPGSPAGELFF. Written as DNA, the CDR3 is TGTGCCTCGCCGGGTTCACCGGCCGGGGAGCTGTTTTTT.

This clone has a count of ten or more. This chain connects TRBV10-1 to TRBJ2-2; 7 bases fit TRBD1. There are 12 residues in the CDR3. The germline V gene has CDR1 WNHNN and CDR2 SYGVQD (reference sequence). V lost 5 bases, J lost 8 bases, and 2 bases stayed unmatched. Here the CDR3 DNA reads TGCGCCAGCAGTCTGGACAGGGGGGAGCTGTTTTTT. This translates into CASSLDRGELFF.

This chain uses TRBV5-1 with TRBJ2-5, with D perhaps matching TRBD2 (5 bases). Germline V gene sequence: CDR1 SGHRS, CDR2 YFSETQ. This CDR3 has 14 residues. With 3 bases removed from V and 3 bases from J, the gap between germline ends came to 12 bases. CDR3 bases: TGCGCCAGCAGCTGGGGTGTTAGCGAAGAGACCCAGTACTTC. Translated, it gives CASSWGVSEETQYF.

CDR3 loop: CASSTRVGYTF. DNA of the CDR3: TGTGCCAGCAGTACCAGGGTTGGCTACACCTTC. The chain uses TRBV28 and TRBJ1-2; tentatively, D is TRBD1 (5 bases). Per the germline V gene, CDR1 is MDHEN and CDR2 is SYDVKM. V lost 5 bases, J lost 7 bases, and 8 bases lay in between. The CDR3 contains 11 residues.

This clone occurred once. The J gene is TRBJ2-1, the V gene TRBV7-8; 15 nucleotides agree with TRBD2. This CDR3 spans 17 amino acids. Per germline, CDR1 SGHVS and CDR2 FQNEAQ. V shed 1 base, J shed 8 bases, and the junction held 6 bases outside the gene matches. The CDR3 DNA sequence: TGTGCCAGCAGCTTAGGGGGACTAGCGGGAGGTAGCGATGAGCAGTTCTTC. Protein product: CASSLGGLAGGSDEQFF.

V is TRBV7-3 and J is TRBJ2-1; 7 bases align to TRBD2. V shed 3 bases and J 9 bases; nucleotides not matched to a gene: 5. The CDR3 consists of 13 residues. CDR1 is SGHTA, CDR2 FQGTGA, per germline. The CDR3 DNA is TGTGCCAGCAGCTTTTCGACTAGCAGTGAGCAGTTCTTC. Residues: CASSFSTSSEQFF.

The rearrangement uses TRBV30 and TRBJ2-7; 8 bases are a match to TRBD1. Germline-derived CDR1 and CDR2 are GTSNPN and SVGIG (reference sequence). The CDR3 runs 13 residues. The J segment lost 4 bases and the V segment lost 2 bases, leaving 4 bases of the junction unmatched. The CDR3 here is CAWSRDRKYEQYF. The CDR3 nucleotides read TGTGCCTGGAGTCGGGACAGGAAATACGAGCAGTACTTC.

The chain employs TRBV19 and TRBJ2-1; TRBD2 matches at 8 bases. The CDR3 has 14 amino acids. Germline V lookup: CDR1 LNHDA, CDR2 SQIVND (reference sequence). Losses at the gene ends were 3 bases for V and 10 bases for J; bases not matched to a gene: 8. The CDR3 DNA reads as TGTGCCAGTAGTATGGGACCTAGCGGGCGCGAGCAGTTCTTC. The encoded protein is CASSMGPSGREQFF.

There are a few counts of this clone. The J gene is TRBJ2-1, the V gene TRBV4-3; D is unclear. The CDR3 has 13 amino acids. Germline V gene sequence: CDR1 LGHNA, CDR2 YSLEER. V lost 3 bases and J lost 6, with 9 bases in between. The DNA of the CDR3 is TGCGCCAGCAGCCAGTTTAGGAGCAATGAGCAGTTCTTC. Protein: CASSQFRSNEQFF.

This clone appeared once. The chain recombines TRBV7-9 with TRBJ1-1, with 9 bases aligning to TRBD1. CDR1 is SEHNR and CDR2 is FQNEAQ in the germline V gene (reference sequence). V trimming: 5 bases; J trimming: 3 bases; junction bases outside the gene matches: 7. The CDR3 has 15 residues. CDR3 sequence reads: CASSNSGQGDTEAFF. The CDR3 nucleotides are TGTGCCAGCAGCAACTCGGGACAGGGAGACACTGAAGCTTTCTTT.

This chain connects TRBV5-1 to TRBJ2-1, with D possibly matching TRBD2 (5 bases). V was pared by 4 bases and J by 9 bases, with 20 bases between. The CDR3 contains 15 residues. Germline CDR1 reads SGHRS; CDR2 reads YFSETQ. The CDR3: CASSAGQVGEGEQFF. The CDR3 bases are TGCGCCAGCAGCGCCGGGCAGGTCGGGGAAGGTGAGCAGTTCTTC.

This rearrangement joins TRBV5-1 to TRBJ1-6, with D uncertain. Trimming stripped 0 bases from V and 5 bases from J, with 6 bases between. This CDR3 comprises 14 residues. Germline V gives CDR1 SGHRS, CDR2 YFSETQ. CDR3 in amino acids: CASSLARDNSPLHF. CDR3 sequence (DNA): TGCGCCAGCAGCTTGGCCCGGGATAATTCACCCCTCCACTTT.

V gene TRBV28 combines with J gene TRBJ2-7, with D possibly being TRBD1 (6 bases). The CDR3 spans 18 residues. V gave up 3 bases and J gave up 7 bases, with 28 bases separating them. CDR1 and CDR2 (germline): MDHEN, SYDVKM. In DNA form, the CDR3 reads TGTGCCAGCAGTTTCCGGACGGGACAACTCTCACTCCTGGGTGAGCAGTACTTC. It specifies CASSFRTGQLSLLGEQYF.

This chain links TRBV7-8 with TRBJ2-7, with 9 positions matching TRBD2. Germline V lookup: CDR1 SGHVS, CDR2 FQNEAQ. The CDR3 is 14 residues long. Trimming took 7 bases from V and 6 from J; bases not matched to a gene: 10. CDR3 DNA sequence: TGTGCCAGCACCATTGGGACTAGCCAATTCGAGCAGTACTTC. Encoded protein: CASTIGTSQFEQYF.